These T cell receptor beta chains were read from a single sample in a study of T cell clusters in autoimmune cytopenias. TCRdb reprocessed the multiplex PCR reads; each CDR3 protein has one entry and no DNA is given. The sample table includes 5,500 to 6,000 distinct CDR3 sequences. These data also formed part of another study, on T cell repertoires in aging, cancer and after chemotherapy.

Sequenced: peripheral blood. The receptors come from a human donor in good health. CDR3s include the opening cysteine and the closing phenylalanine or tryptophan. Clone sizes are given selectively: once, few, many, or a class where the clone is expanded.

V gene,clone size,J gene,CDR3 protein
TRBV4-3,.,TRBJ2-3,CASSQDPVTDTQYF
TRBV19,.,TRBJ1-1,CASSIAVVATEAFF
TRBV15,medium-sized,TRBJ2-7,CATGGSGSSYEQYF
TRBV12-3/TRBV12-4,.,TRBJ2-1,CASTIGSSYNEQFF
TRBV11-1,.,TRBJ2-2,CASSYERSPGELFF
TRBV6-1,.,TRBJ1-5,CASSDGQLLNQPQHF
TRBV30,medium-sized,TRBJ2-2,CAWRVGPTGELFF
TRBV5-1,.,TRBJ2-7,CASSLEPFDVYEQYF
TRBV6-4,.,TRBJ2-1,CASSGLRGNEQFF
TRBV5-4,.,TRBJ1-2,CATKTPDRIYGYTF
TRBV10-3,.,TRBJ2-1,CAISEDSGRVNEQFF